The 27 T cell receptor beta chains listed next were all sequenced from one sample in a study of response to subunit inactivated influenza vaccine (dated by TCRdb to between 2017 and 2018). Libraries were made using RT-PCR. These reads were obtained on an Illumina HiSeq 2500. Using fastp at Q25 and MiXCR, TCRdb reprocessed the public reads and kept productive beta chains. Identical CDR3 protein sequences are pooled into one entry, listed with their most common genes and DNA. The sample profile shows about 700,000 distinct CDR3 sequences; about 15% of them were found once. The top ten constitute around 6.5% of the sample. Source: PBMCs from blood, taken 14 to 15 days before vaccination. The receptors shown here come from a man aged 45-65 years who received an inactivated influenza vaccine. Donor details come from another sample of the same person, matched by shared clones.

This clonotype turned up a few times. The chain has TRBV2 and TRBJ2-3; tentatively, D is TRBD1 (5 bases). This CDR3 is built from 12 residues. CDR1 is SNHLY, CDR2 FYNNEI, per germline. The V end was cut by 5 bases, the J end by 5 bases, with 8 bases between. The CDR3 coding sequence is TGTGCCAGCAGTACCGACAGAGATACGCAGTATTTT. Translated, it gives CASSTDRDTQYF.

This clonotype was seen a single time. The DNA for the CDR3 is TGTGCCAGCAGTTACTCGGTATACAGGCCGACCTACAATGAGCAGTTCTTC. Its translation: CASSYSVYRPTYNEQFF. This chain links TRBV6-5 with TRBJ2-1, with D tentatively TRBD1 (5 bases). Trimming shortened V by 0 bases and J by 2 bases, and 14 bases separated the two germline ends. Germline CDR1 reads MNHEY; CDR2 reads SVGAGI. The CDR3 is 17 amino acids.

This clonotype was detected a few times. The V gene is TRBV3-1, the J gene TRBJ2-3, with D perhaps TRBD1 (5 bases). The CDR3 is 14 amino acids. Trimming took off 4 bases at V and 3 bases at J, with 11 bases between the two ends. Germline V gene sequence: CDR1 LGHDT, CDR2 YNNKEL (reference sequence). In DNA, the CDR3 is TGTGCCAGCAGCCGGACACAAGAAACAGATACGCAGTATTTT. The encoded protein is CASSRTQETDTQYF.

The chain employs TRBV5-8 and TRBJ1-2; perhaps TRBD1 as D (5 bases). CDR3 length: 14 amino acids. The V end lost 4 bases, the J end lost 7 bases, and 17 bases lay between the germline ends. Germline V gene lookup returns CDR1 SGHTS and CDR2 YDEGEE. The CDR3 region is CASSPRKGWGGYTF. The CDR3 DNA sequence: TGTGCCAGCAGCCCCCGTAAGGGGTGGGGTGGCTACACCTTC.

The rearrangement joins TRBV27 to TRBJ2-3, with 11 positions matching TRBD2. Germline CDR1 MNHEY, CDR2 SMNVEV (reference sequence). This CDR3 has 16 residues. V was clipped by 1 base and J by 7 bases; unmatched bases: 7. This CDR3 is CASSLYASGGSYTQYF. CDR3 coding DNA: TGTGCCAGCAGTTTATATGCTAGCGGGGGGTCATATACGCAGTATTTT.

This clonotype was detected a few times. This sequence joins TRBV30 and TRBJ2-3; D is possibly TRBD2 (6 bases). The V end lost 2 bases, the J end lost 2 bases, and 17 bases lay between the germline ends. Germline V lookup: CDR1 GTSNPN, CDR2 SVGIG (reference sequence). There are 16 residues in the CDR3. The CDR3: CAWSSGVRLITDTQYF. The CDR3 DNA is TGTGCCTGGAGTTCGGGAGTGCGACTAATCACAGATACGCAGTATTTT.

This clonotype was observed a handful of times. The DNA for the CDR3 is TGTGCCAGCAGTTACTCGACCGTGGGGGACTATGGCTACACCTTC. Translating gives CASSYSTVGDYGYTF. This sequence joins TRBV6-2 or TRBV6-3 and TRBJ1-2; possible D gene TRBD1, 5 bases. CDR1 MNHEY and CDR2 SVGEGT come from the germline V gene. V was clipped by 0 bases and J by 3 bases, with 11 bases between them. This CDR3 region has 15 residues.

The table lists this clonotype with a few counts. The V and J genes are TRBV18 and TRBJ2-1, with TRBD2 matching over 12 bases. J was trimmed by 8 bases and V by 4 bases; bases with no gene match: 9. This CDR3 comprises 16 residues. Germline V gene data show CDR1 as KGHSH and CDR2 as LQKENI. CDR3 amino acids: CASSLLAGGPSDEQFF. The CDR3 nucleotides are TGTGCCAGCTCACTTCTAGCGGGGGGGCCGAGCGATGAGCAGTTCTTC. The full variable domain, in which reference TRBV18 and TRBJ2-1 provide the parts outside the CDR3, is NAGVMQNPRHLVRRRGQEARLRCSPMKGHSHVYWYRQLPEEGLKFMVYLQKENIIDESGMPKERFSAEFPKEGPSILRIQQVVRGDSAAYFCASSLLAGGPSDEQFFGPGTRLTVL.

This clonotype was detected a few times. The rearrangement joins TRBV10-3 to TRBJ1-5; D not resolved. V shed 3 bases and J shed 7 bases, with 10 bases lying between them. The germline gives CDR1 ENHRY, CDR2 SYGVKD. This CDR3 spans 13 amino acids. Here the CDR3 reads CAISDAWVQPQHF. CDR3 bases: TGTGCCATCAGTGACGCATGGGTCCAGCCCCAGCATTTT.

V usage is TRBV12-3 or TRBV12-4 and J usage is TRBJ2-1; D gene uncertain. The V and J ends lost 5 bases and 2 bases respectively, with 13 bases between them. The CDR3 is 15 residues long. In DNA form, the CDR3 reads TGTGCCAGCAGTGTGTATTCTGGCCCCTACAATGAGCAGTTCTTC. Translation: CASSVYSGPYNEQFF.

This clonotype appeared a few times. The chain employs TRBV5-1 and TRBJ2-5, with TRBD1 matching over 11 bases. The CDR3 spans 16 residues. The germline V gene has CDR1 SGHRS and CDR2 YFSETQ. After removal of 2 bases from V and 1 base from J, the junction contained 4 bases not matched to a gene. The CDR3 sequence is CASSFTGTGGQETQYF. The CDR3 region has the DNA TGCGCCAGCAGCTTTACCGGGACAGGGGGCCAAGAGACCCAGTACTTC.

V and J are TRBV7-2 and TRBJ1-1; D call uncertain. The CDR3 totals 13 residues. V was trimmed by 7 bases and J by 1 base, leaving 10 bases between them. Germline loops: CDR1 SGHTA, CDR2 FQGNSA. The CDR3 DNA follows: TGTGCCAGCACGTCTCCGGGGAACACTGAAGCTTTCTTT. Amino acid sequence: CASTSPGNTEAFF. Complete variable domain (other parts from reference TRBV7-2 and TRBJ1-1): GAGVSQSPSNKVTEKGKDVELRCDPISGHTALYWYRQSLGQGLEFLIYFQGNSAPDKSGLPSDRFSAERTGGSVSTLTIQRTQQEDSAVYLCASTSPGNTEAFFGQGTRLTVV.

The chain uses TRBV5-1 and TRBJ1-2; D may be TRBD1 (6 bases). Germline V gene sequence: CDR1 SGHRS, CDR2 YFSETQ. CDR3 length: 13 residues. V lost 5 bases, J lost 3 bases, and 11 bases lay in between. CDR3 sequence reads: CASSRDTDYGYTF. The CDR3 DNA is TGCGCCAGCAGTCGGGACACGGACTATGGCTACACCTTC. Full variable domain (remainder filled in from reference TRBV5-1 and TRBJ1-2): KAGVTQTPRYLIKTRGQQVTLSCSPISGHRSVSWYQQTPGQGLQFLFEYFSETQRNKGNFPGRFSGRQFSNSRSEMNVSTLELGDSALYLCASSRDTDYGYTFGSGTRLTVV.

Only a few counts were recorded for this clonotype. The genes are TRBV5-1 and TRBJ2-5; D ambiguous. Trimming removed 4 bases at V and 2 bases at J, with 18 bases between. This CDR3 spans 16 amino acids. Germline loops: CDR1 SGHRS, CDR2 YFSETQ. The CDR3 reads CASSENAAGTQETQYF. As DNA, the CDR3 is TGCGCCAGCAGCGAAAATGCAGCCGGTACACAAGAGACCCAGTACTTC.

In DNA, the CDR3 is TGTGCCAGCAGTTTCTTAGGGTTTCGTCAGCCCCAGCATTTT. Its protein is CASSFLGFRQPQHF. The V call is TRBV27, the J call TRBJ1-5, with unresolved D. Germline V lookup: CDR1 MNHEY, CDR2 SMNVEV (reference sequence). V was shortened by 3 bases and J by 6 bases, with 12 bases between the two germline ends. The CDR3 extends over 14 amino acids.

The V and J genes are TRBV4-2 and TRBJ2-1; TRBD1 matches at 8 bases. The CDR3 is 16 residues long. Germline loops: CDR1 LGHNA, CDR2 YNFKEQ. Unmatched junction bases numbered 5, after V lost 0 bases and J lost 4 bases. CDR3 region: CASSQEDRVLYNEQFF. The CDR3 DNA is TGTGCCAGCAGCCAAGAGGACAGGGTATTATACAATGAGCAGTTCTTC.

This chain connects TRBV29-1 to TRBJ2-1, with 7 bases that match TRBD2. This CDR3 is built from 14 residues. Germline lookup yields CDR1 SQVTM and CDR2 ANQGSEA. Trimming cost V 7 bases and J 8 bases; bases outside gene matches: 14. This chain's CDR3 is CSAQPSGTLHEQFF. The CDR3 bases are TGCAGCGCCCAACCCAGCGGGACTCTACATGAGCAGTTCTTC.

The chain joins TRBV5-1 to TRBJ2-2; D is ambiguous. Between the trimmed V and J ends, which lost 2 bases and 3 bases, there was a span of 14 bases. Per the germline V gene, CDR1 is SGHRS and CDR2 is YFSETQ. This CDR3 contains 16 residues. CDR3 DNA: TGCGCCAGCAGCTTTCGTCTAGAAGGGTACACCGGGGAGCTGTTTTTT. Protein: CASSFRLEGYTGELFF. Full variable domain (rest looked up from reference TRBV5-1 and TRBJ2-2): KAGVTQTPRYLIKTRGQQVTLSCSPISGHRSVSWYQQTPGQGLQFLFEYFSETQRNKGNFPGRFSGRQFSNSRSEMNVSTLELGDSALYLCASSFRLEGYTGELFFGEGSRLTVL.

The chain employs TRBV12-5 and TRBJ2-3; TRBD2 is a possible D gene (5 bases). Germline V lookup: CDR1 LGHNT, CDR2 FRNRAP. V lost 5 bases, J lost 4 bases, and 13 bases lay in between. CDR3 length equals 14 residues. The CDR3 spells CASGPGSSSDTQYF. The CDR3 DNA follows: TGTGCTAGTGGTCCGGGGTCCTCCTCAGATACGCAGTATTTT. Looking up the rest from reference TRBV12-5 and TRBJ2-3 gives the full variable domain: DARVTQTPRHKVTEMGQEVTMRCQPILGHNTVFWYRQTMMQGLELLAYFRNRAPLDDSGMPKDRFSAEMPDATLATLKIQPSEPRDSAVYFCASGPGSSSDTQYFGPGTRLTVL.

The chain employs TRBV6-4 and TRBJ2-2; D could derive from TRBD1 or TRBD2 (5 bases each). CDR1 is MRHNA, CDR2 SNTAGT, per germline. V was cut by 0 bases and J by 6 bases, with 11 bases left in between. The CDR3 sequence is 15 residues long. The CDR3 DNA reads TGTGCCAGCAGTGACTCGGGGGAGAGGGCCGGGGAGCTGTTTTTT. Protein sequence: CASSDSGERAGELFF.

The chain links TRBV28 to TRBJ1-4; the D gene is possibly TRBD1 (6 bases). The germline gives CDR1 MDHEN, CDR2 SYDVKM. V was pared by 5 bases and J by 8 bases, with 15 bases between. The CDR3 spans 14 residues. The CDR3 sequence is CASSKGVTSEKLFF. DNA of the CDR3: TGTGCCAGCAGTAAGGGGGTGACGAGCGAAAAACTGTTTTTT.

This clonotype was seen more than once but under ten times. V usage is TRBV6-1 and J usage is TRBJ2-5; 14 bases match TRBD2. The CDR3 is 19 amino acids. V shed 5 bases, J shed 4 bases, and the junction held 15 bases outside the gene matches. The germline V gene encodes CDR1 MNHNS and CDR2 SASEGT. CDR3 region: CASSPDAGSTSGRVETQYF. The CDR3, as DNA: TGTGCCAGCAGTCCCGACGCCGGGTCGACTAGCGGGAGGGTAGAGACCCAGTACTTC.

This clonotype was found many times. The chain couples TRBV5-1 to TRBJ2-3, with a tentative D call TRBD2 (6 bases). The length of the CDR3 is 14 residues. Per germline, CDR1 SGHRS and CDR2 YFSETQ. Trimming pared 3 bases from V and 5 bases from J, leaving 13 bases between. CDR3 residues: CASSSGLDGDTQYF. DNA for the CDR3: TGCGCCAGCAGCTCGGGACTCGACGGAGATACGCAGTATTTT.

The sample holds a few counts of this clonotype. V usage is TRBV4-3 and J usage is TRBJ2-7; D is uncertain. The CDR3 length is 14 residues. V was shortened by 0 bases and J by 2 bases, with 8 bases between the two germline ends. Germline values: CDR1 LGHNA, CDR2 YSLEER. CDR3 loop: CASSQDRIAYEQYF. Here the CDR3 DNA reads TGCGCCAGCAGCCAAGACAGGATAGCCTACGAGCAGTACTTC.

The chain uses TRBV4-3 and TRBJ2-7, with a weak D call TRBD2 (7 bases). From germline, CDR1 is LGHNA and CDR2 YSLEER. The CDR3 length is 14 residues. Trimming took off 5 bases at V and 6 bases at J, with 17 bases between the two ends. This chain's CDR3 is CASSANGGGGEQYF. CDR3 DNA sequence: TGCGCCAGCAGCGCCAATGGCGGGGGCGGCGAGCAGTACTTC.

J is TRBJ1-1 and V is TRBV29-1; 8 nucleotides align to TRBD1. This CDR3 comprises 15 residues. Trimming took 5 bases from V and 6 from J; bases not matched to a gene: 14. Germline loops: CDR1 SQVTM, CDR2 ANQGSEA. CDR3 sequence: CSVSKIGQGSPEAFF. The CDR3 DNA reads as TGCAGCGTTTCGAAGATAGGACAGGGAAGCCCTGAAGCTTTCTTT.

The V and J genes are TRBV5-1 and TRBJ1-3; no definite D call. Trimming left V 0 bases short and J 1 base short, with 14 bases between. Germline CDR1 and CDR2: SGHRS and YFSETQ. The CDR3 runs 17 residues. In DNA, the CDR3 is TGCGCCAGCAGCTTGGGGGAGGGCTCTGGATCTGGAAACACCATATATTTT. Protein sequence: CASSLGEGSGSGNTIYF.